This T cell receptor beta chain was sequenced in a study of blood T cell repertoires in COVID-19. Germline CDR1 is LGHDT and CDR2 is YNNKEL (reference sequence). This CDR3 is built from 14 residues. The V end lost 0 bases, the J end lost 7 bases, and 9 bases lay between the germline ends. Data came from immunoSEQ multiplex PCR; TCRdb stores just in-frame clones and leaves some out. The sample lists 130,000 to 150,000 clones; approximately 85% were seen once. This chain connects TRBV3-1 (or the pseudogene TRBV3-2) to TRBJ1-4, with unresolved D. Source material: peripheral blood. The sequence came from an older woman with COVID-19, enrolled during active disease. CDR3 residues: CASSQDPGAEKLFF. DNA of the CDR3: TGTGCCAGCAGCCAAGATCCCGGAGCTGAAAAACTGTTTTTT.